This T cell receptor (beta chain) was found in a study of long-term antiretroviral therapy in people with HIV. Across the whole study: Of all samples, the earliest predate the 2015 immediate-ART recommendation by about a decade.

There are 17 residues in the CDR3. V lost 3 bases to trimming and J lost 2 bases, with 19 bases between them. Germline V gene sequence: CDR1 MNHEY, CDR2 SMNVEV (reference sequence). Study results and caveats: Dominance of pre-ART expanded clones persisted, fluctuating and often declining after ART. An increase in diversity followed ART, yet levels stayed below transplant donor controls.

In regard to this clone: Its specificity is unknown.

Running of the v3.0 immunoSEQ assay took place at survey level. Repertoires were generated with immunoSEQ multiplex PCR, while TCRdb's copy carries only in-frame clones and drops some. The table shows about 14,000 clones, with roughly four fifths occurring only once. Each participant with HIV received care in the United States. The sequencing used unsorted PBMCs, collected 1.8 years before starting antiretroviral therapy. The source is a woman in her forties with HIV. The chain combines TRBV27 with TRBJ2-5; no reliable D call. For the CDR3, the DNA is TGTGCCAGCAGTTTCTCCCCAACATCCCCTTCACAAGAGACCCAGTACTTC. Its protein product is CASSFSPTSPSQETQYF.